This T cell receptor (beta chain) was sequenced in a study of T cell repertoires in cytomegalovirus infection. Study summary: Matching HLA type and CMV infection were both indicated by public TCR beta signatures. Study-wide findings and caveats: Dominating the ex vivo response were HLA-C-restricted CMV-specific TCR beta clonotypes.

A word on this clonotype: No antigen is known for it.

MiXCR, applied by TCRdb to the reads, yields one record per CDR3 protein. Seen here are roughly 500,000 distinct CDR3 sequences, roughly a third observed once, and the top ten hold 15% to 20%. This CDR3 comprises 14 residues. Germline V gene sequence: CDR1 SEHNR, CDR2 FQNEAQ (reference sequence). With 1 base removed from V and 3 bases from J, the gap between germline ends came to 10 bases. This sequence joins TRBV7-9 and TRBJ2-7; no reliable D call. This TCR derives from a human donor in good health (CMV status not recorded). Some clones in this sample may be carry-over from other donors' samples. Sequencing used cultured PBMCs, obtained from culture after CMV antigen stimulation. This chain's CDR3 is CASSLVGPLYEQYF. The CDR3 DNA is TGTGCCAGCAGCTTAGTCGGCCCCCTCTACGAGCAGTACTTC.